Sequencing of this T cell receptor (beta chain) was carried out in a study of early T cells in non-severe SARS-CoV-2 infection. The wider study: Unsorted whole blood bulk RNA was sequenced, with unpaired chains. Overall study results and limits: Matches to VDJdb favored anti-spike CD8 responses and missed private and CD4 specificities.

Attached unique molecular identifiers marked individual cDNA molecules. TCRdb reanalysed the 5' RACE reads using MiXCR and keeps one entry per CDR3 protein. The sample shows about 81,000 distinct CDR3 sequences, 5.5% to 7.5% of them seen only once. In regard to this clonotype: Its antigen remains unidentified.

Losses at the gene ends were 3 bases for V and 4 bases for J; bases not matched to a gene: 7. In germline, CDR1 is MNHEY, CDR2 SMNVEV (reference sequence). CDR3 length equals 16 residues. J is TRBJ2-2 and V is TRBV27, with TRBD2 identical over 8 bases. Input material: whole blood. The source is an adult who was a healthcare worker with PCR-confirmed SARS-CoV-2 infection or an uninfected control (not recorded which). The CDR3 loop is CASSFLRGASTGELFF. In nucleotides, the CDR3 is TGTGCCAGCAGTTTTTTGCGGGGGGCGAGCACCGGGGAGCTGTTTTTT.